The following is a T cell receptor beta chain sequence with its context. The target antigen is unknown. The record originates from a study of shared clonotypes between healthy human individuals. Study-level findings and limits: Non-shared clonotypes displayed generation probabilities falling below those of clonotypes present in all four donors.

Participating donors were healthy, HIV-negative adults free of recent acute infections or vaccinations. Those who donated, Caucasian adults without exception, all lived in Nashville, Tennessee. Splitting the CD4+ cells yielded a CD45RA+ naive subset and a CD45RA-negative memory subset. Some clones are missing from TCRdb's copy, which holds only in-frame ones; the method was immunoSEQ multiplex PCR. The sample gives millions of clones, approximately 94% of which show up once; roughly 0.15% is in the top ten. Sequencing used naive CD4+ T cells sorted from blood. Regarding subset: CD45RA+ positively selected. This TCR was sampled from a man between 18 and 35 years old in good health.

DNA for the CDR3: TGTGCCAGCTGGTTCGAGGCGAACACCGGGGAGCTGTTTTTT. It encodes CASWFEANTGELFF. The chain couples TRBV6-5 to TRBJ2-2, with unresolved D. The CDR3 covers 14 residues. V was clipped by 8 bases and J by 0 bases, with 10 bases between them. Per the germline V gene, CDR1 is MNHEY and CDR2 is SVGAGI.